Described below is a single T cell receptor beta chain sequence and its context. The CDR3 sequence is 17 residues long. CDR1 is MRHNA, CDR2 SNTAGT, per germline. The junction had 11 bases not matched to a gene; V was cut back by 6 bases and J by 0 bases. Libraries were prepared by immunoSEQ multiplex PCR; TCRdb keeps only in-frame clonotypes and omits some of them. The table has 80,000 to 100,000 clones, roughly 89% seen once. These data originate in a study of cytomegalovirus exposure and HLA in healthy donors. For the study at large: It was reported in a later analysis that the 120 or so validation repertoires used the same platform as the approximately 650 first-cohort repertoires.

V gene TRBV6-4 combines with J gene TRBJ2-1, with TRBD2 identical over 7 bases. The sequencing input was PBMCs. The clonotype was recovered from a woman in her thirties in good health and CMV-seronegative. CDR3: CASRIAGAPISYNEQFF. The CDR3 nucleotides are TGTGCCAGCAGGATAGCGGGCGCACCTATCTCCTACAATGAGCAGTTCTTC.